This T cell receptor beta chain appears in the sequencing data of a study of CD8 T cells in ankylosing spondylitis. Study conclusions and caveats: CD8+ disease-linked clones were present at relatively low frequencies in blood.

This clonotype came up a few times. Antigen specificity is unknown. TCRdb reprocessed the 5' RACE reads via MiXCR and lists one record per CDR3 protein. Of under 250,000 distinct CDR3 sequences listed, under 12% are singletons. In germline, CDR1 is GTSNPN, CDR2 SVGIG (reference sequence). The length of the CDR3 is 14 residues. V was trimmed by 4 bases and J by 3 bases, leaving 15 bases between them. Source material: blood, either unsorted or a sorted T cell fraction (not recorded which). This receptor was obtained from a male donor with ankylosing spondylitis or in good health (not recorded which). The chain joins TRBV30 to TRBJ1-1, with D maybe TRBD1 (5 bases). The CDR3, as DNA: TGTGCCTGGAATGTGTGGGACGGAGACACTGAAGCTTTCTTT. It is translated as CAWNVWDGDTEAFF.